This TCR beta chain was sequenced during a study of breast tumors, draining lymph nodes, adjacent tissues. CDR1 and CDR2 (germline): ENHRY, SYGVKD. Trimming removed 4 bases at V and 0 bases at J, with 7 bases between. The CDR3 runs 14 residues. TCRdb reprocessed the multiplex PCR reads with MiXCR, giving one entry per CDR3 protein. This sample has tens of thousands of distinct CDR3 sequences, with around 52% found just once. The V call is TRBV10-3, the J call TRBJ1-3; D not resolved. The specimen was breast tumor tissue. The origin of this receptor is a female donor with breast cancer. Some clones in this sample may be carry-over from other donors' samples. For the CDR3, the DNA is TGTGCCATCAGTGGGACGGGCTCTGGAAACACCATATATTTT. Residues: CAISGTGSGNTIYF.